One sample yielded the 17 T cell receptor beta chains listed below, sequenced in a study of blood T cell repertoires in COVID-19. Data came from immunoSEQ multiplex PCR; TCRdb stores just in-frame clones and leaves some out. Here the sample spans just under 350,000 clones, more than 75% being singletons. Sequenced material: peripheral blood. The source of these receptors is a young woman who had recovered from COVID-19.

This clone was observed once. The chain employs TRBV7-2 and TRBJ2-3, with 11 bases fitting TRBD2. J lost 4 bases, V lost 2 bases, and 8 bases had no gene match. The CDR3 consists of 17 residues. CDR1 and CDR2 from the germline V gene are SGHTA and FQGNSA. The CDR3 sequence is CASSLLAGGLGADTQYF. The DNA of the CDR3 is TGTGCCAGCAGCTTACTAGCGGGAGGATTGGGTGCAGATACGCAGTATTTT.

This clone appeared a single time. The chain employs TRBV7-8 and TRBJ2-4; 8 bases map to TRBD2. The germline CDR1 and CDR2 sequences are SGHVS and FQNEAQ. CDR3 length equals 18 residues. The V gene end was trimmed by 2 bases and the J gene end by 1 base; junction bases not matched to a gene: 10. The DNA for the CDR3 is TGTGCCAGCAGCTTAAGGCGGGGGGCGTATTCGGCCAAAAACATTCAGTACTTC. Amino acid sequence: CASSLRRGAYSAKNIQYF.

The chain couples TRBV3-1 (or the pseudogene TRBV3-2) to TRBJ2-1; TRBD2 aligns across 7 bases. The CDR3 runs 12 residues. V dropped 4 bases and J dropped 12; count of bases not matched to a gene: 6. Germline V gene sequence: CDR1 LGHDT, CDR2 YNNKEL (reference sequence). CDR3 residues: CASSPGPGGQFF. In nucleotides, the CDR3 is TGTGCCAGCAGCCCCGGTCCGGGGGGGCAGTTCTTC.

The V gene is TRBV13, the J gene TRBJ2-5; 12 bases fit TRBD2. V lost 5 bases to trimming and J lost 2 bases; unmatched junction nucleotides: 3. The CDR3 consists of 15 residues. Germline V gives CDR1 PRHDT, CDR2 FYEKMQ (reference sequence). CDR3 in DNA: TGTGCCAGCAGCACTCTAGCGGGAGGGCAAGAGACCCAGTACTTC. It encodes CASSTLAGGQETQYF.

CDR3 sequence (DNA): TGCGCCAGCAGTCCCAGAGGGGGGGCTAACTATGGCTACACCTTC. This sequence encodes CASSPRGGANYGYTF. V gene TRBV10-1 combines with J gene TRBJ1-2; tentative D call: TRBD1 (6 bases). The CDR3 consists of 15 residues. Looked up from germline, CDR1 is WNHNN and CDR2 is SYGVQD (reference sequence). The V end lost 5 bases, the J end lost 0 bases, and 13 bases lay between the germline ends.

V gene TRBV3-1 (or the pseudogene TRBV3-2) combines with J gene TRBJ1-1, with 11 bases identical to TRBD1. The V and J ends lost 3 bases and 11 bases, in that order; junction bases with no gene match: 5. CDR3 length: 13 residues. Germline lookup yields CDR1 LGHDT and CDR2 YNNKEL (reference sequence). The DNA for the CDR3 is TGTGCCAGCAGCCAGAGCGGGACAGGGGGGGCTTTCTTT. This translates into CASSQSGTGGAFF.

The chain has TRBV7-2 and TRBJ2-4; 9 nucleotides match TRBD2. This CDR3 has 14 amino acids. V dropped 3 bases and J dropped 9; count of bases not matched to a gene: 6. Per the germline V gene, CDR1 is SGHTA and CDR2 is FQGNSA. CDR3 in DNA: TGTGCCAGCAGCTTCCTGCGGGAGGGCGGCATTCAGTACTTC. Protein: CASSFLREGGIQYF.

This chain links TRBV3-1 (or the pseudogene TRBV3-2) with TRBJ2-7; D is perhaps TRBD1 (5 bases). Per the germline V gene, CDR1 is LGHDT and CDR2 is YNNKEL (reference sequence). Deletions cut 0 bases from V and 5 bases from J, with 17 bases between. The CDR3 contains 16 residues. CDR3: CASSQDLEQGVNEQYV. The CDR3 nucleotides are TGTGCCAGCAGCCAAGATTTGGAGCAGGGTGTGAACGAGCAGTACGTC.

V gene TRBV19 combines with J gene TRBJ1-6; D might be TRBD1 (6 bases). The V end was cut by 5 bases, the J end by 0 bases, with 14 bases between. Germline V gene lookup returns CDR1 LNHDA and CDR2 SQIVND (reference sequence). CDR3 size: 17 residues. The CDR3 region has the DNA TGTGCCAGTAGTTTCGCAGCACAGGGCTCCTATAATTCACCCCTCCACTTT. Its protein product is CASSFAAQGSYNSPLHF.

The table lists this clone with a count of one. V is TRBV24-1 and J is TRBJ2-3; 12 bases match TRBD2. This CDR3 has 16 amino acids. Germline lookup yields CDR1 KGHDR and CDR2 SFDVKD. The trim removed 3 bases at V and 3 bases at J, leaving 3 bases unmatched. The DNA for the CDR3 is TGTGCCACCAGTGATCGACTAGCGGGAGTAACAGATACGCAGTATTTT. Amino acids: CATSDRLAGVTDTQYF.

V usage is TRBV7-2 and J usage is TRBJ2-3, with 7 bases lining up with TRBD2. CDR1 is SGHTA and CDR2 is FQGNSA in the germline V gene. V gave up 3 bases and J gave up 0 bases; unmatched junction bases: 9. The length of the CDR3 is 17 residues. CDR3 sequence: CASSFPWREKSTDTQYF. The CDR3 nucleotides are TGTGCCAGCAGCTTCCCCTGGCGGGAGAAGAGCACAGATACGCAGTATTTT.

The chain's CDR3 is CASKGDIYGILGSTEAFF. Here the CDR3 DNA reads TGTGCCAGCAAGGGGGACATATATGGCATCCTTGGGAGCACCGAAGCTTTCTTT. The J gene is TRBJ1-1, the V gene TRBV2; a weak D match, TRBD1 (6 bases). V lost 7 bases, J lost 8 bases, and 32 bases lay in between. Germline V lookup: CDR1 SNHLY, CDR2 FYNNEI. The CDR3 contains 18 residues.

This clone has only one observation. V is TRBV7-9 and J is TRBJ1-5; possible D gene TRBD1, 6 bases. The V end was cut by 4 bases, the J end by 2 bases, with 9 bases between. Germline V lookup: CDR1 SEHNR, CDR2 FQNEAQ (reference sequence). There are 14 residues in the CDR3. CDR3 region: CASSSSGGNQPQHF. The DNA of the CDR3 is TGTGCCAGCAGCTCTTCAGGGGGCAATCAGCCCCAGCATTTT.

The V gene is TRBV4-3, the J gene TRBJ1-2; 7 nucleotides match TRBD1. The germline gives CDR1 LGHNA, CDR2 YSLEER. V lost 4 bases, J lost 8 bases, and 10 bases stayed unmatched. The CDR3 is 14 residues long. The CDR3 DNA reads as TGCGCCAGCAGCCCGAAACAGGGGTCTTGGGGCTACACCTTC. Residues: CASSPKQGSWGYTF.

V gene TRBV9 combines with J gene TRBJ2-3, with 9 bases aligning to TRBD1. Germline values: CDR1 SGDLS, CDR2 YYNGEE. The ends lost 0 bases at V and 6 bases at J; junction bases unmatched: 8. The CDR3 loop spans 16 amino acids. The DNA of the CDR3 is TGTGCCAGCAGCGTAGGGGCCCGGACAGGGGCGGATACGCAGTATTTT. Its protein is CASSVGARTGADTQYF.

The J gene is TRBJ1-5, the V gene TRBV5-6; D is ambiguous. The germline gives CDR1 SGHDT, CDR2 YYEEEE. The CDR3 is 13 residues long. V gave up 2 bases and J gave up 4 bases, with 7 bases separating them. CDR3 bases: TGTGCCAGCAGCTTCGGAGGGAATCAGCCCCAGCATTTT. It codes for CASSFGGNQPQHF.

The chain joins TRBV7-6 to TRBJ2-1; 7 nucleotides agree with TRBD2. This CDR3 is 17 amino acids long. With V trimmed by 4 bases and J by 9 bases, 18 bases remained unmatched. Germline CDR1 is SGHVS and CDR2 is FNYEAQ. The CDR3 spells CASSSKVTSRFVGEQFF. DNA for the CDR3: TGTGCCAGCAGCTCTAAAGTGACTAGCCGGTTTGTGGGTGAGCAGTTCTTC.